This T cell receptor (beta chain) was identified during a study of T cell responses to AZD1222 COVID-19 vaccine. Repertoires were generated with immunoSEQ multiplex PCR, while TCRdb's copy carries only in-frame clones and drops some. The sample lists 95,000 to 150,000 clones; about 92% were seen once. Study results and caveats: A reported finding is that nearly half of spike-specific TCRs target unmutated variant regions. An increase in Spike-specific TCR breadth and depth was observed after two AZD1222 doses.

Turning to this clone: What it recognizes is unknown.

Investigators merged groups given second doses at roughly 4 or roughly 12 weeks. There are 13 residues in the CDR3. With 2 bases removed from V and 0 bases from J, the gap between germline ends came to 5 bases. Per germline, CDR1 SGHNT and CDR2 YYREEE (reference sequence). The sequence was collected from an adult who received the AZD1222 COVID-19 vaccine. V and J are TRBV5-4 and TRBJ1-1, with unresolved D. Sample: peripheral blood, taken 28 days after the second AZD1222 dose. The CDR3 here is CASSFRVNTEAFF. The DNA for the CDR3 is TGTGCCAGCAGCTTTAGGGTGAACACTGAAGCTTTCTTT.